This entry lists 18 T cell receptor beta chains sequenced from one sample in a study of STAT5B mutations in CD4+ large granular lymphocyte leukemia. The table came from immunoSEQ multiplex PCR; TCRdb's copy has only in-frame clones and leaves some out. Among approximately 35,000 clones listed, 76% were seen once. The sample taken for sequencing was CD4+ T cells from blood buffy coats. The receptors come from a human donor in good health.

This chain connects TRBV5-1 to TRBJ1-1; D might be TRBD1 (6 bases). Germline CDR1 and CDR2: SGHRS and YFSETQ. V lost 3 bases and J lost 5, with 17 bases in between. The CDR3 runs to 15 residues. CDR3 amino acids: CASSSRGDPKTEAFF. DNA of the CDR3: TGCGCCAGCAGCTCGAGGGGGGACCCGAAGACTGAAGCTTTCTTT.

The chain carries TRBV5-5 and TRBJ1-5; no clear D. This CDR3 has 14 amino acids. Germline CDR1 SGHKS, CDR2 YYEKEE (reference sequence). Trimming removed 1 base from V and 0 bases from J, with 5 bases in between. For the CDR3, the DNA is TGTGCCAGCAGCTTGCAATATAGCAATCAGCCCCAGCATTTT. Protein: CASSLQYSNQPQHF.

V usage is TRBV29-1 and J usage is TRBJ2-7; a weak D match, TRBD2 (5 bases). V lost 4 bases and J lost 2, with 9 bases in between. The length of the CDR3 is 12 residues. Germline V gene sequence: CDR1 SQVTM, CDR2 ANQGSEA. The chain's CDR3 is CSVVLGAYEQYF. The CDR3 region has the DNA TGCAGCGTTGTACTAGGCGCCTACGAGCAGTACTTC.

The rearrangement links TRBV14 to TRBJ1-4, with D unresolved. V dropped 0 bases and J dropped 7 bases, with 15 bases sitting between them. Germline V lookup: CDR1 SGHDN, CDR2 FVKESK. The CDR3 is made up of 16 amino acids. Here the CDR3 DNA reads TGTGCCAGCAGCCAAGACTCGGGAGCTATGAGTGAAAAACTGTTTTTT. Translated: CASSQDSGAMSEKLFF.

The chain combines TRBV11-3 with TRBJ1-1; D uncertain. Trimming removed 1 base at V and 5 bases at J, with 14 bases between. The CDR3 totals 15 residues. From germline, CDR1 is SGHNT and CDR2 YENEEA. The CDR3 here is CASSLVPGSRTEAFF. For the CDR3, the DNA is TGTGCCAGCAGCTTAGTTCCGGGGTCAAGGACTGAAGCTTTCTTT.

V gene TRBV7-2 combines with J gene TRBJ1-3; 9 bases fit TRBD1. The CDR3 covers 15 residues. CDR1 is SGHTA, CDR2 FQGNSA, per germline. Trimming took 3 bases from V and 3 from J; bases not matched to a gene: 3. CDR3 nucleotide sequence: TGTGCCAGCAGCTTTGACAGGGGGGTTGGAAACACCATATATTTT. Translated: CASSFDRGVGNTIYF.

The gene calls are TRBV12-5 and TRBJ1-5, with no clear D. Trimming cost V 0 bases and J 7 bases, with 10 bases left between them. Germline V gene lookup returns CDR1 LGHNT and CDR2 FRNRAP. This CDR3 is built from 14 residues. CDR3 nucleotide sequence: TGTGCTAGTGGTTTGGTAGGCAAAGGACAGCCCCAGCATTTT. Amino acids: CASGLVGKGQPQHF.

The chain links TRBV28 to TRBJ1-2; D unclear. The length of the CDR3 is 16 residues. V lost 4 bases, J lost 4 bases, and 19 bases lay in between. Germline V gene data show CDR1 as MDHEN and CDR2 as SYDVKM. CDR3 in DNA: TGTGCCAGCAGTTCGATCCGGGCCTTGACGGCCTATGGCTACACCTTC. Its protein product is CASSSIRALTAYGYTF.

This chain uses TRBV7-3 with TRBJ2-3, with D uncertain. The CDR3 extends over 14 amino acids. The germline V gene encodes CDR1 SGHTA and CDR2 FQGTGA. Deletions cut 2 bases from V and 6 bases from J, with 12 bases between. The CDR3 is CASSLGSSQDTQYF. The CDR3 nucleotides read TGTGCCAGCAGCTTAGGTTCCTCTCAGGATACGCAGTATTTT.

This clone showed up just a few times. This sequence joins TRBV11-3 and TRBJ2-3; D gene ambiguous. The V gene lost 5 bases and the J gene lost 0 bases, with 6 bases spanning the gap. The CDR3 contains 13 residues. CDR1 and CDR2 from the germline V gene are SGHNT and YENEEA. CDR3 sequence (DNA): TGTGCCAGCAGCCGTACTAGCACAGATACGCAGTATTTT. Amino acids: CASSRTSTDTQYF.

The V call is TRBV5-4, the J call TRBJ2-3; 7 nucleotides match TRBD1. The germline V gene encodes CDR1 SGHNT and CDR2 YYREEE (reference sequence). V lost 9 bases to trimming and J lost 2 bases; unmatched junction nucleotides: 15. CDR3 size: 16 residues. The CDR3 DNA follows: TGTGCCACCAAACCGTCCGGGACAGAGGCCACAGATACGCAGTATTTT. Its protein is CATKPSGTEATDTQYF.

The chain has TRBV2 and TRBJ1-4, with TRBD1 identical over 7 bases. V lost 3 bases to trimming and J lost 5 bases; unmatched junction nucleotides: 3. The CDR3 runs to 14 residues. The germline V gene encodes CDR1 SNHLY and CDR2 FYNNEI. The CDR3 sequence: CASSEGQFNEKLFF. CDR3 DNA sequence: TGTGCCAGCAGTGAGGGACAGTTCAATGAAAAACTGTTTTTT.

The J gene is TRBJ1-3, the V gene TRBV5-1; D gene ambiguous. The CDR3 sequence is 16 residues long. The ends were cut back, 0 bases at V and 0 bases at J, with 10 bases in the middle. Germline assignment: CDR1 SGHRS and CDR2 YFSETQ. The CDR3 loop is CASSLAGQASGNTIYF. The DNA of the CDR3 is TGCGCCAGCAGCTTGGCGGGTCAGGCCTCTGGAAACACCATATATTTT.

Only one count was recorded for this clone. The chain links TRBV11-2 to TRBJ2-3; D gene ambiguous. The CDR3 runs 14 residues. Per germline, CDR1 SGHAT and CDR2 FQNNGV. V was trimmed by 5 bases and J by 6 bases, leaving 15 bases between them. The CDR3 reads CASSLGPRVDTQYF. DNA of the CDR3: TGTGCCAGCAGCCTTGGGCCTAGGGTGGATACGCAGTATTTT.

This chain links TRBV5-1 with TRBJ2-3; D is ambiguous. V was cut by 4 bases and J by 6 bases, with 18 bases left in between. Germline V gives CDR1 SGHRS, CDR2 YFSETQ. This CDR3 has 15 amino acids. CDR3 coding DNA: TGCGCCAGCAGCAAGATTGGTGGCTTTCAGGATACGCAGTATTTT. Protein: CASSKIGGFQDTQYF.

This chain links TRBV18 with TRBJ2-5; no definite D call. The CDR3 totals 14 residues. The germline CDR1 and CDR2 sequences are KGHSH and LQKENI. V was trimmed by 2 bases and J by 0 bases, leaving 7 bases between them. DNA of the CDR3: TGTGCCAGCTCACCATTGAGCGACCAAGAGACCCAGTACTTC. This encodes CASSPLSDQETQYF.

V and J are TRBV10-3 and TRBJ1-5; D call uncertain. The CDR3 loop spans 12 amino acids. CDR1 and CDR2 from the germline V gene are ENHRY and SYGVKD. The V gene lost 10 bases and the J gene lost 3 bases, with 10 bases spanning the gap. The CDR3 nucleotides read TGTGCCACCCGGCATACCAATCAGCCCCAGCATTTT. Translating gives CATRHTNQPQHF.

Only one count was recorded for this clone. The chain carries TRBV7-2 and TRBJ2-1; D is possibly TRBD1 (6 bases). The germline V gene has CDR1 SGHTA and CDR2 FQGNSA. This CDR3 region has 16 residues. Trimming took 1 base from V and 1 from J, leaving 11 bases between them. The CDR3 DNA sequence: TGTGCCAGCAGCTTAGTCGGCAGGGGATCCTACAATGAGCAGTTCTTC. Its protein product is CASSLVGRGSYNEQFF. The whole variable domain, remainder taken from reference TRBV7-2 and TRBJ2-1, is GAGVSQSPSNKVTEKGKDVELRCDPISGHTALYWYRQSLGQGLEFLIYFQGNSAPDKSGLPSDRFSAERTGGSVSTLTIQRTQQEDSAVYLCASSLVGRGSYNEQFFGPGTRLTVL.